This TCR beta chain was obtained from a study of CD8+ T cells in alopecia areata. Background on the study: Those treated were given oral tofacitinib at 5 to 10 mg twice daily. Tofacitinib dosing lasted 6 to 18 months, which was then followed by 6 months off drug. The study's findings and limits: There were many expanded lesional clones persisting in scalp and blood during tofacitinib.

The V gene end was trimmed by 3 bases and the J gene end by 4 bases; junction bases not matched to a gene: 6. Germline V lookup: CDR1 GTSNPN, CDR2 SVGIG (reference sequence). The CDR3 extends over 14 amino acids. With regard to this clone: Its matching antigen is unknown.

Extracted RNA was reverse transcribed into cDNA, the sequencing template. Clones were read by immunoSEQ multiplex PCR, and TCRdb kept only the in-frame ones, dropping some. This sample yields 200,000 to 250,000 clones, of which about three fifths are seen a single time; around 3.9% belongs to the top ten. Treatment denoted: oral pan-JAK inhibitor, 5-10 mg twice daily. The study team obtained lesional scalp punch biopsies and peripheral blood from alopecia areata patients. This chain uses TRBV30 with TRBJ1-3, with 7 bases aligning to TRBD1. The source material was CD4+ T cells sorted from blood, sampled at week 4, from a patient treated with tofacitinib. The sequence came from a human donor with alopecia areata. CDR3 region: CAWRGQAKGNTIYF. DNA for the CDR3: TGTGCCTGGAGAGGACAGGCTAAGGGAAACACCATATATTTT. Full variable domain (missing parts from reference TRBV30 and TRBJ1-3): SQTIHQWPATLVQPVGSPLSLECTVEGTSNPNLYWYRQAAGRGLQLLFYSVGIGQISSEVPQNLSASRPQDRQFILSSKKLLLSDSGFYLCAWRGQAKGNTIYFGEGSWLTVV.